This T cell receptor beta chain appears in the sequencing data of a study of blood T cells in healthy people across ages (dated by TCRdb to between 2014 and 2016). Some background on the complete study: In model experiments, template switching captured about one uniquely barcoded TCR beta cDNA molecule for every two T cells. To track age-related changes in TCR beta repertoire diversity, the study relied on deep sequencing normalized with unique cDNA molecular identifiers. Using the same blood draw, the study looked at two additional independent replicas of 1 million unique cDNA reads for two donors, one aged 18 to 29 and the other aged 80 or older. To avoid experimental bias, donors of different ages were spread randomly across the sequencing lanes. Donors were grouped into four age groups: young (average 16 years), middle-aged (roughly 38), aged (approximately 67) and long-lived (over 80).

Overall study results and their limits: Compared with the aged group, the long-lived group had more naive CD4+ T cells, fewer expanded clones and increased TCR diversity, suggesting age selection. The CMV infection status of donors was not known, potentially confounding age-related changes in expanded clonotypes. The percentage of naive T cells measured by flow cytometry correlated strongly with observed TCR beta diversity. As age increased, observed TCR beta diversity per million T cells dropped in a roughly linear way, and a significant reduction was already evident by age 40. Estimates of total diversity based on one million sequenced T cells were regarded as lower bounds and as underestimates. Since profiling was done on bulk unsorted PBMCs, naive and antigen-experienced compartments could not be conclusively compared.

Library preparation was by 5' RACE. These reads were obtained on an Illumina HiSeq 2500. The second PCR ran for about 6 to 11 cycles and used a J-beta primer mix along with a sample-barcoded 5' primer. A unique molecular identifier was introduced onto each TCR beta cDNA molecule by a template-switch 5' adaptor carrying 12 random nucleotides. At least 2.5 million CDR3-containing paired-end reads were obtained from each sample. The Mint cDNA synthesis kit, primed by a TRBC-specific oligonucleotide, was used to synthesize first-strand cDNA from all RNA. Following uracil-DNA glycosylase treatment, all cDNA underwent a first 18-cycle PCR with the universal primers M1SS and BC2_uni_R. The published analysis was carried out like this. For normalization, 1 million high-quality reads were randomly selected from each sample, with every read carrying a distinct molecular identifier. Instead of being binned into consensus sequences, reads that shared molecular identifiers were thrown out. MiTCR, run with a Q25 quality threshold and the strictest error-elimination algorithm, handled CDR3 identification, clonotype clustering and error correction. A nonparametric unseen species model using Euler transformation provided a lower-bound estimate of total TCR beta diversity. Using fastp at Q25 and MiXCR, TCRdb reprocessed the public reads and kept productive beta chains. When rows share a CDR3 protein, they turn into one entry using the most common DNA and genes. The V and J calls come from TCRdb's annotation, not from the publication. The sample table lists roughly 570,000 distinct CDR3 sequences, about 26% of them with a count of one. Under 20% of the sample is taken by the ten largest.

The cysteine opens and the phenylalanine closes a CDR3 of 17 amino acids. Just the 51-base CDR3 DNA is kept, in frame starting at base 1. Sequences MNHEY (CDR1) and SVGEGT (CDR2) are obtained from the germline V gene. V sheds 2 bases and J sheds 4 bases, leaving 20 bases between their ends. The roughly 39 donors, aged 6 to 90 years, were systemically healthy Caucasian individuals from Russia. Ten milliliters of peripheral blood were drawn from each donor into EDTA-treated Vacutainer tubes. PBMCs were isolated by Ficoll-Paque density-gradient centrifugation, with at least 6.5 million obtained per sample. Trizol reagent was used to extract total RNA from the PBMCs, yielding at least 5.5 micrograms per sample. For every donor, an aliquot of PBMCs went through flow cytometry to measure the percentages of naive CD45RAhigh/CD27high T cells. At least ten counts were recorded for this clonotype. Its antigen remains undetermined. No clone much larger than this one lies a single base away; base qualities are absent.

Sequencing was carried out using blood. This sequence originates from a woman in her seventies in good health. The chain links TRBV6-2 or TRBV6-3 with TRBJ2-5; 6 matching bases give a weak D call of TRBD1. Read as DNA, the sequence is TGTGCCAGCAGTTACAGGCCCAACAGGGTCCAAGGAGAGACCCAGTACTTC. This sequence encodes CASSYRPNRVQGETQYF.